Following are 19 T cell receptor beta chains from one sample sequenced in a study of T cell changes during pregnancy in multiple sclerosis. The protocol was immunoSEQ multiplex PCR, while the TCRdb copy is restricted to in-frame clones and leaves out a portion. Here the sample spans over 80,000 clones, just over 90% being singletons. Sequenced material: peripheral blood, taken in the second trimester of pregnancy. The receptors stem from a female donor in good health, enrolled as a control in a pregnancy study.

The chain has TRBV5-6 and TRBJ1-1; a possible D gene is TRBD1 (6 bases). Germline-derived CDR1 and CDR2 are SGHDT and YYEEEE. Trimming cost V 0 bases and J 4 bases, with 13 bases left between them. There are 15 residues in the CDR3. The CDR3 sequence is CASSLAQGYGTEAFF. CDR3 nucleotide sequence: TGTGCCAGCAGCTTGGCACAGGGCTACGGCACTGAAGCTTTCTTT.

This clone was detected a few times. The chain couples TRBV27 to TRBJ2-1; 9 nucleotides align to TRBD2. The CDR3 contains 15 residues. The J segment lost 3 bases and the V segment lost 3 bases, leaving 3 bases of the junction unmatched. Germline V gene data show CDR1 as MNHEY and CDR2 as SMNVEV (reference sequence). The CDR3 DNA reads as TGTGCCAGCAGTTTCTCTAGCGGGGACTACAATGAGCAGTTCTTC. Its protein product is CASSFSSGDYNEQFF.

The chain combines TRBV6-5 with TRBJ2-7; D might be TRBD2 (5 bases). The length of the CDR3 is 10 residues. Trimming left V 7 bases short and J 7 bases short, with 8 bases between. Germline CDR1 is MNHEY and CDR2 is SVGAGI. In DNA form, the CDR3 reads TGTGCCAGCAATAGGGAGGAGCAGTACTTC. Protein: CASNREEQYF.

The chain carries TRBV6-1 and TRBJ1-2, with TRBD1 as a possible D gene (6 bases). Between the trimmed V and J ends, which lost 7 bases and 2 bases, there was a span of 17 bases. Germline CDR1 reads MNHNS; CDR2 reads SASEGT. The CDR3 covers 15 residues. CDR3 in amino acids: CASTTTITGNYGYTF. The CDR3 DNA reads TGTGCCAGCACAACCACCATAACAGGGAACTATGGCTACACCTTC.

The chain uses TRBV7-2 and TRBJ2-7; weak D call: TRBD1 (6 bases). V gave up 5 bases and J gave up 1 base, with 15 bases separating them. CDR3 length: 15 amino acids. Germline CDR1 SGHTA, CDR2 FQGNSA. CDR3 sequence: CASSPDSTRSYEQYF. The CDR3 nucleotides read TGTGCCAGCAGCCCGGACAGCACTCGGTCCTACGAGCAGTACTTC.

V and J are TRBV6-1 and TRBJ1-5; 7 nucleotides match TRBD1. The CDR3 runs to 16 residues. V dropped 3 bases and J dropped 3; count of bases not matched to a gene: 8. Germline V gives CDR1 MNHNS, CDR2 SASEGT. CDR3 coding DNA: TGTGCCAGCAGTGAGACCCCGACAGGGTTCAATCAGCCCCAGCATTTT. Protein: CASSETPTGFNQPQHF.

The table lists this clone with a few counts. The chain employs TRBV5-4 and TRBJ1-5; TRBD1 aligns across 8 bases. The CDR3 loop spans 15 amino acids. V dropped 4 bases and J dropped 7; count of bases not matched to a gene: 10. CDR1 and CDR2 from the germline V gene are SGHNT and YYREEE (reference sequence). This chain's CDR3 is CASSPDGQGSQPQHF. The CDR3 DNA reads TGTGCCAGCAGCCCGGATGGACAGGGAAGCCAGCCCCAGCATTTT.

The chain has TRBV28 and TRBJ1-2; 10 nucleotides line up with TRBD1. The CDR3 extends over 15 amino acids. CDR1 is MDHEN, CDR2 SYDVKM, per germline. Losses at the gene ends were 4 bases for V and 6 bases for J; bases not matched to a gene: 8. Here the CDR3 DNA reads TGTGCCAGCAGTTCCCCCGGGACAGGGGCAGATGGCTACACCTTC. This gives the protein CASSSPGTGADGYTF.

The gene calls are TRBV2 and TRBJ1-2; D might be TRBD1 (6 bases). There are 14 residues in the CDR3. Trimming left V 6 bases short and J 4 bases short, with 15 bases between. CDR1 SNHLY and CDR2 FYNNEI come from the germline V gene. The CDR3 reads CASRSDRSFYGYTF. DNA of the CDR3: TGTGCCAGCAGGAGCGACAGGTCCTTCTATGGCTACACCTTC.

J is TRBJ1-5 and V is TRBV6-1; D is undetermined. CDR1 is MNHNS and CDR2 is SASEGT in the germline V gene. This CDR3 has 15 residues. Trimming took off 2 bases at V and 8 bases at J, with 16 bases between the two ends. CDR3 sequence reads: CASSERPISTKPQHF. DNA of the CDR3: TGTGCCAGCAGTGAACGTCCGATCTCGACAAAGCCCCAGCATTTT.

This chain connects TRBV9 to TRBJ2-7; TRBD2 is a possible D gene (7 bases). Trimming stripped 3 bases from V and 2 bases from J, with 18 bases between. CDR1 SGDLS and CDR2 YYNGEE come from the germline V gene. This CDR3 is 16 amino acids long. As DNA, the CDR3 is TGTGCCAGCAGCGGGGGGGCGGGGGACGGAGCCTACGAGCAGTACTTC. Encoded protein: CASSGGAGDGAYEQYF.

The rearrangement links TRBV5-6 to TRBJ1-5, with D uncertain. CDR3 size: 14 residues. V was pared by 1 base and J by 3 bases, with 8 bases between. Germline V gives CDR1 SGHDT, CDR2 YYEEEE. CDR3 sequence reads: CASSLTENNQPQHF. CDR3 DNA: TGTGCCAGCAGCTTGACAGAAAACAATCAGCCCCAGCATTTT.

The chain employs TRBV5-4 and TRBJ1-3, with D perhaps matching TRBD1 (5 bases). CDR1 is SGHNT, CDR2 YYREEE, per germline (reference sequence). The CDR3 loop spans 16 amino acids. Trimming stripped 0 bases from V and 0 bases from J, with 10 bases between. The CDR3 loop is CASSLDQGHSGNTIYF. As DNA, the CDR3 is TGTGCCAGCAGCTTGGATCAGGGCCACTCTGGAAACACCATATATTTT.

As to this clone: Other DNA sequences from this sample encode an identical CDR3 as well. The chain couples TRBV6-5 to TRBJ1-2; D perhaps matches TRBD1 (6 bases). Germline CDR1 MNHEY, CDR2 SVGAGI. The CDR3 is 14 residues long. V was pared by 0 bases and J by 5 bases, with 10 bases between. The chain's CDR3 is CASSYSRTDYGYTF. Written as DNA, the CDR3 is TGTGCCAGCAGTTACTCGCGGACAGATTATGGCTACACCTTC.

This chain connects TRBV5-4 to TRBJ2-3; 10 bases fit TRBD2. This CDR3 contains 16 residues. Germline V gene data show CDR1 as SGHNT and CDR2 as YYREEE (reference sequence). V dropped 4 bases and J dropped 0; count of bases not matched to a gene: 5. This chain's CDR3 is CASSPGLAMSTDTQYF. In nucleotides, the CDR3 is TGTGCCAGCAGCCCGGGACTAGCGATGAGCACAGATACGCAGTATTTT.

This clone was seen only once. The chain couples TRBV6-4 to TRBJ1-4, with TRBD1 matching 7 bases. Unmatched junction bases numbered 9, after V lost 6 bases and J lost 5 bases. The CDR3 is made up of 15 amino acids. Germline V gives CDR1 MRHNA, CDR2 SNTAGT. The CDR3 protein is CASRRAGTENEKLFF. The CDR3, as DNA: TGTGCCAGCAGGAGGGCCGGGACAGAGAATGAAAAACTGTTTTTT.

The chain links TRBV5-4 to TRBJ2-5; TRBD1 is a possible D gene (6 bases). The CDR3 has 16 residues. Deletions cut 4 bases from V and 4 bases from J, with 20 bases between. Germline V gives CDR1 SGHNT, CDR2 YYREEE (reference sequence). The CDR3 nucleotides read TGTGCCAGCAGCCCCGTCAGATCTGTGGGGGCAGAGACCCAGTACTTC. Protein sequence: CASSPVRSVGAETQYF.

This clone was seen a single time. V gene TRBV6-6 combines with J gene TRBJ1-4; TRBD1 matches 8 bases. Germline CDR1 and CDR2: MNHNY and SVGAGI (reference sequence). V shed 2 bases and J 2 bases; nucleotides not matched to a gene: 4. This CDR3 is built from 16 residues. The CDR3 sequence is CASSYPQGGTNEKLFF. As DNA, the CDR3 is TGTGCCAGCAGTTACCCACAGGGGGGGACTAATGAAAAACTGTTTTTT.

This chain joins TRBV25-1 and TRBJ2-3, with 9 bases matching TRBD2. CDR1 is MGHDK, CDR2 SYGVNS, per germline. Trimming cost V 7 bases and J 0 bases; bases outside gene matches: 5. There are 15 residues in the CDR3. Here the CDR3 DNA reads TGTGCCAGCACTTATAGCGGGGGTAGCACAGATACGCAGTATTTT. Protein product: CASTYSGGSTDTQYF.